The 25 T cell receptor beta chains presented below share a single source sample, sequenced in a study of monozygotic twins with inflammatory bowel disease. TCRdb re-called the 5' RACE reads; one entry per CDR3 protein, DNA not given. Recorded for this sample: around 410,000 distinct CDR3 sequences. The sample taken for sequencing was blood. These receptors were obtained from a human donor with ulcerative colitis or Crohn's disease, or a healthy co-twin of an affected twin (not recorded which).

The V gene is TRBV29-1, the J gene TRBJ2-7; TCRdb's D call of TRBD2 is untestable without DNA. The CDR3 length is 15 residues. In germline, CDR1 is SQVTM, CDR2 ANQGSEA. CDR3 region: CSVASPAKLSYEQYF.

V and J are TRBV28 and TRBJ2-3. The germline V gene has CDR1 MDHEN and CDR2 SYDVKM. CDR3 length equals 14 residues. The CDR3 sequence is CASSSAESTDTQYF.

The gene calls are TRBV5-1 and TRBJ2-7; TCRdb picks TRBD1, but there is no DNA to check that call. CDR3 size: 15 residues. Germline values: CDR1 SGHRS, CDR2 YFSETQ. Here the CDR3 reads CASSAGQGVSYEQYF.

This chain uses TRBV12-3 or TRBV12-4 with TRBJ2-3. This CDR3 spans 13 amino acids. CDR3 protein: CASSRSTADTQYF.

The chain joins TRBV5-1 to TRBJ2-6; TCRdb's D call, TRBD1, is unchecked because there is no DNA. CDR3 size: 18 residues. Germline V gene sequence: CDR1 SGHRS, CDR2 YFSETQ. The CDR3 here is CASSFWGDRSSGANVLTF.

This chain connects TRBV10-3 to TRBJ1-2; the D call from TCRdb, TRBD1, cannot be confirmed without DNA. In germline, CDR1 is ENHRY, CDR2 SYGVKD. The CDR3 is 13 amino acids. This CDR3 reads CAISDGMGHGYTF.

J is TRBJ1-1 and V is TRBV11-2. This CDR3 spans 12 amino acids. Germline V CDR1 and CDR2: SGHAT, FQNNGV. CDR3 residues: CASSFSTAEAFF.

The rearrangement joins TRBV5-1 to TRBJ2-1; the D call from TCRdb, TRBD2, cannot be confirmed without DNA. Germline loops: CDR1 SGHRS, CDR2 YFSETQ. The CDR3 has 15 amino acids. The CDR3: CASSGGGRRLREQFF.

The genes are TRBV20-1 and TRBJ1-6. This CDR3 is 13 amino acids long. From germline, CDR1 is DFQATT and CDR2 SNEGSKA (reference sequence). The CDR3 loop reads CSARVDNNSPLHF.

The chain uses TRBV6-1 and TRBJ2-3. Germline-derived CDR1 and CDR2 are MNHNS and SASEGT. CDR3 length: 14 residues. CDR3 region: CASSVVGGSDTQYF.

This chain links TRBV24-1 with TRBJ2-7; TCRdb's D call of TRBD2 is untestable without DNA. CDR1 and CDR2 (germline): KGHDR, SFDVKD. This CDR3 has 16 residues. CDR3 sequence reads: CATSDFPGTRGNEQYF.

The rearrangement links TRBV20-1 to TRBJ2-7; the D call from TCRdb, TRBD2, cannot be confirmed without DNA. The CDR3 has 19 amino acids. Germline V gene sequence: CDR1 DFQATT, CDR2 SNEGSKA (reference sequence). CDR3 loop: CSARVSGLAGMFQSYEQYF.

The chain combines TRBV4-1 with TRBJ2-5; TCRdb indicates TRBD1, and absent DNA this call remains unverified. Germline loops: CDR1 MGHRA, CDR2 YSYEKL. The CDR3 runs to 14 residues. The CDR3 reads CASSQLVGEETQYF.

V usage is TRBV7-8 and J usage is TRBJ2-2; TCRdb outputs TRBD1, but without DNA this stays unchecked. CDR3 size: 17 residues. Germline assignment: CDR1 SGHVS and CDR2 FQNEAQ. The CDR3: CASSLNRTGHKGGELFF.

The chain recombines TRBV5-5 with TRBJ1-3. CDR1 is SGHKS and CDR2 is YYEKEE in the germline V gene (reference sequence). The CDR3 is 11 amino acids. This chain's CDR3 is CASSGGNTIYF. Looking up the rest from reference TRBV5-5 and TRBJ1-3 gives the full variable domain: DAGVTQSPTHLIKTRGQQVTLRCSPISGHKSVSWYQQVLGQGPQFIFQYYEKEERGRGNFPDRFSARQFPNYSSELNVNALLLGDSALYLCASSGGNTIYFGEGSWLTVV.

The J gene is TRBJ2-5, the V gene TRBV6-5. This CDR3 is built from 13 residues. Germline V gives CDR1 MNHEY, CDR2 SVGAGI. The CDR3: CASSSGDQETQYF.

The V gene is TRBV12-3 or TRBV12-4, the J gene TRBJ1-5; TCRdb outputs TRBD1, but without DNA this stays unchecked. CDR3 length: 15 amino acids. CDR3 region: CASSPKGVPSQPQHF.

V usage is TRBV9 and J usage is TRBJ2-7. Germline CDR1 reads SGDLS; CDR2 reads YYNGEE. This CDR3 region has 13 residues. The CDR3 reads CASSVNSNYEQYF.

The rearrangement links TRBV28 to TRBJ2-7; absent DNA, TCRdb's TRBD2 call cannot be checked. The CDR3 contains 12 residues. Germline CDR1 and CDR2: MDHEN and SYDVKM. The CDR3 here is CASSFAGYEQYF.

The V call is TRBV7-2, the J call TRBJ1-1; absent DNA, TCRdb's TRBD1 call cannot be checked. In germline, CDR1 is SGHTA, CDR2 FQGNSA. This CDR3 spans 13 amino acids. CDR3 amino acids: CASSSQGNTEAFF.

V is TRBV11-2 and J is TRBJ2-1; the D gene TCRdb calls, TRBD2, cannot be checked with no DNA. Germline CDR1 is SGHAT and CDR2 is FQNNGV. CDR3 length equals 16 residues. The CDR3 protein is CASSPHGVSGYNEQFF.

The rearrangement links TRBV7-9 to TRBJ1-1. The CDR3 is 13 amino acids. CDR1 SEHNR and CDR2 FQNEAQ come from the germline V gene (reference sequence). This chain's CDR3 is CASSLVMNTEAFF. Full variable domain (missing parts from reference TRBV7-9 and TRBJ1-1): DTGVSQNPRHKITKRGQNVTFRCDPISEHNRLYWYRQTLGQGPEFLTYFQNEAQLEKSRLLSDRFSAERPKGSFSTLEIQRTEQGDSAMYLCASSLVMNTEAFFGQGTRLTVV.

This chain joins TRBV30 and TRBJ1-5; TCRdb's D call of TRBD1 is untestable without DNA. Germline V gene sequence: CDR1 GTSNPN, CDR2 SVGIG (reference sequence). There are 17 residues in the CDR3. The CDR3 spells CAWSPPLPLNSNQPQHF.

The rearrangement joins TRBV5-1 to TRBJ2-7. The CDR3 covers 15 residues. Germline lookup yields CDR1 SGHRS and CDR2 YFSETQ. CDR3 loop: CASSIQDSSSYEQYF.

J is TRBJ1-2 and V is TRBV30. Germline assignment: CDR1 GTSNPN and CDR2 SVGIG (reference sequence). The CDR3 has 13 amino acids. Here the CDR3 reads CAWSVRSNYGYTF.